These 26 T cell receptor beta chains originate from one sample sequenced in a study of T cell responses to AZD1222 COVID-19 vaccine. Here immunoSEQ multiplex PCR was the method, and the copy in TCRdb shows in-frame clones only, minus some. The sample records more than 95,000 clones, 80% to 90% being singletons. Material: peripheral blood, obtained on day 0 of AZD1222 vaccination. These receptors were taken from an adult in good health.

The chain uses TRBV4-2 and TRBJ2-5; 12 bases fit TRBD2. Germline CDR1 LGHNA, CDR2 YNFKEQ. V trimming: 1 base; J trimming: 3 bases; junction bases outside the gene matches: 6. The CDR3 is 17 residues long. CDR3 sequence: CASSQAGASGGEETQYF. The CDR3 DNA reads TGTGCCAGCAGCCAAGCCGGGGCTAGCGGGGGGGAAGAGACCCAGTACTTC.

This clone was recorded only once. The chain employs TRBV19 and TRBJ2-2; 7 bases map to TRBD1. The CDR3 is 15 residues long. Germline lookup yields CDR1 LNHDA and CDR2 SQIVND (reference sequence). Unmatched junction bases numbered 6, after V lost 7 bases and J lost 1 base. CDR3 sequence: CASTPGQKNTGELFF. The CDR3 nucleotides read TGTGCCAGTACCCCGGGACAGAAGAACACCGGGGAGCTGTTTTTT.

The rearrangement links TRBV2 to TRBJ1-4; no firm D call. Germline loops: CDR1 SNHLY, CDR2 FYNNEI. Deletions cut 5 bases from V and 4 bases from J, with 14 bases between. The CDR3 runs to 15 residues. Here the CDR3 DNA reads TGTGCCAGCAGTTCGTGGGGAAGTAATAATGAAAAACTGTTTTTT. It specifies CASSSWGSNNEKLFF.

The rearrangement uses TRBV6-2 or TRBV6-3 and TRBJ2-3; TRBD2 matches 7 bases. This CDR3 region has 12 residues. CDR1 is MNHEY, CDR2 SVGEGT, per germline. V was pared by 5 bases and J by 5 bases, with 1 base of the junction left unmatched. This CDR3 is CASSGGGDTQYF. The CDR3 DNA follows: TGTGCCAGCAGTGGCGGGGGAGATACGCAGTATTTT.

Concerning this clone itself: Germline is not matched at one junction end, which may reflect a read error. The chain joins TRBV7-2 to TRBJ1-5, with a tentative D call TRBD1 (5 bases). Per the germline V gene, CDR1 is SGHTA and CDR2 is FQGNSA. The CDR3 loop spans 13 amino acids. The CDR3 loop is CASSLGASQPQHF. As DNA, the CDR3 is TGTGCCAGCAGTTTAGGGGCCAGCCAGCCCCAGCATTTT.

The chain recombines TRBV18 with TRBJ2-1; TRBD1 is a possible D gene (7 bases). The CDR3 covers 17 residues. Trimming took off 5 bases at V and 9 bases at J, with 26 bases between the two ends. Germline V CDR1 and CDR2: KGHSH, LQKENI. CDR3 loop: CASSTRKGAGTPGEQFF. In DNA, the CDR3 is TGTGCCAGCTCAACCCGGAAGGGGGCGGGAACTCCAGGTGAGCAGTTCTTC.

The gene calls are TRBV19 and TRBJ1-2; D not resolved. Trimming took off 7 bases at V and 5 bases at J, with 17 bases between the two ends. Per germline, CDR1 LNHDA and CDR2 SQIVND (reference sequence). CDR3 size: 14 residues. In DNA, the CDR3 is TGTGCCAGTAAAGATGACACGAGAGGATATGGCTACACCTTC. Its protein product is CASKDDTRGYGYTF.

The chain carries TRBV21-1 and TRBJ2-7; no DNA check was done on the table's D call, TRBD2. TRBV21-1 is shown as a pseudogene. The CDR3 runs 16 residues. In DNA form, the CDR3 reads TGTGCCAGCAGCCCAAGTCGGCGGATCCACTCCTACGAGCAGTACTTC. This gives the protein CASSPSRRIHSYEQYF.

The chain is built from TRBV2 and TRBJ1-6, with D tentatively TRBD1 (6 bases). The germline V gene encodes CDR1 SNHLY and CDR2 FYNNEI. CDR3 length equals 15 residues. Trimming removed 3 bases at V and 8 bases at J, with 14 bases between. Written as DNA, the CDR3 is TGTGCCAGCAGTGATAGTGGGGGCAGGGATTCACCCCTCCACTTT. Translating it yields CASSDSGGRDSPLHF. The full variable domain, rest sourced from reference TRBV2 and TRBJ1-6, is EPEVTQTPSHQVTQMGQEVILRCVPISNHLYFYWYRQILGQKVEFLVSFYNNEISEKSEIFDDQFSVERPDGSNFTLKIRSTKLEDSAMYFCASSDSGGRDSPLHFGNGTRLTVT.

J is TRBJ2-7 and V is TRBV6-5, with 9 bases aligning to TRBD1. The length of the CDR3 is 15 residues. The V gene end was trimmed by 0 bases and the J gene end by 3 bases; junction bases not matched to a gene: 3. Germline V gene lookup returns CDR1 MNHEY and CDR2 SVGAGI. CDR3 bases: TGTGCCAGCAGTTACTCTGGGACAGGGCTCTACGAGCAGTACTTC. It is translated as CASSYSGTGLYEQYF.

The chain employs TRBV7-9 and TRBJ1-1; TRBD1 might be the D (5 bases). With 6 bases removed from V and 10 bases from J, the gap between germline ends came to 21 bases. Germline CDR1 reads SEHNR; CDR2 reads FQNEAQ (reference sequence). The CDR3 runs 14 residues. CDR3 residues: CASSLDTVVNGAFF. CDR3 in DNA: TGTGCCAGCAGTTTGGACACGGTGGTTAATGGAGCTTTCTTT. The variable domain in full, completed from reference TRBV7-9 and TRBJ1-1, reads DTGVSQNPRHKITKRGQNVTFRCDPISEHNRLYWYRQTLGQGPEFLTYFQNEAQLEKSRLLSDRFSAERPKGSFSTLEIQRTEQGDSAMYLCASSLDTVVNGAFFGQGTRLTVV.

The chain carries TRBV5-1 and TRBJ2-1; possible D gene TRBD2, 6 bases. V was pared by 7 bases and J by 6 bases, with 20 bases between. The germline V gene has CDR1 SGHRS and CDR2 YFSETQ. CDR3 size: 15 residues. The CDR3 protein is CASAAVMAGTNEQFF. In DNA form, the CDR3 reads TGCGCCAGCGCTGCGGTTATGGCGGGAACCAATGAGCAGTTCTTC.

The rearrangement joins TRBV4-2 to TRBJ1-4, with D possibly matching TRBD1 (6 bases). The CDR3 length is 13 residues. Trimming stripped 2 bases from V and 10 bases from J, with 11 bases between. In germline, CDR1 is LGHNA, CDR2 YNFKEQ. CDR3 loop: CASSQRGGLKLFF. The CDR3, as DNA: TGTGCCAGCAGCCAACGTGGGGGGCTAAAACTGTTTTTT.

In nucleotides, the CDR3 is TGTGCCAGCAGTTCGGGTGGAGCCTACAATGAGCAGTTCTTC. The encoded protein is CASSSGGAYNEQFF. This chain links TRBV28 with TRBJ2-1; D remains unclear. CDR1 is MDHEN and CDR2 is SYDVKM in the germline V gene. The CDR3 runs to 14 residues. V lost 4 bases and J 2 bases, leaving 9 bases between the germline ends.

The gene calls are TRBV28 and TRBJ2-3; TRBD2 agrees at 7 bases. Germline V gene data show CDR1 as MDHEN and CDR2 as SYDVKM. After removal of 4 bases from V and 1 base from J, the junction contained 5 bases not matched to a gene. The length of the CDR3 is 15 residues. The CDR3 DNA sequence: TGTGCCAGCAGTTACCCCCGGGGGGGCACAGATACGCAGTATTTT. Protein: CASSYPRGGTDTQYF.

This clone came up once. The rearrangement uses TRBV29-1 and TRBJ1-2; 7 nucleotides line up with TRBD1. Germline trimming cut 4 bases from V and 7 bases from J; bases unmatched to any gene: 12. The CDR3 has 14 amino acids. In germline, CDR1 is SQVTM, CDR2 ANQGSEA. CDR3 in amino acids: CSVALETGSSGYTF. The DNA of the CDR3 is TGCAGCGTTGCTTTGGAGACAGGGTCGTCTGGCTACACCTTC.

In DNA form, the CDR3 reads TGTGCCAGCAGTGGCGGGCAGGACTATGGCTACACCTTC. It encodes CASSGGQDYGYTF. This sequence joins TRBV2 and TRBJ1-2, with D unresolved. The CDR3 is made up of 13 amino acids. V shed 4 bases and J shed 3 bases, with 9 bases lying between them. Germline CDR1 reads SNHLY; CDR2 reads FYNNEI.

The CDR3 here is CASSLRGGGHSYNEQFF. The CDR3 nucleotides are TGTGCCAGCAGCTTACGGGGCGGGGGGCACTCCTACAATGAGCAGTTCTTC. This sequence joins TRBV7-8 and TRBJ2-1, with 8 bases fitting TRBD2. The germline V gene encodes CDR1 SGHVS and CDR2 FQNEAQ. The CDR3 length is 17 residues. V dropped 2 bases and J dropped 0; count of bases not matched to a gene: 6.

This chain uses TRBV28 with TRBJ1-4, with no clear D. CDR1 is MDHEN and CDR2 is SYDVKM in the germline V gene. The CDR3 extends over 15 amino acids. Trimming shortened V by 3 bases and J by 3 bases, and 11 bases separated the two germline ends. CDR3 residues: CASSFRPDPNEKLFF. In DNA, the CDR3 is TGTGCCAGCAGTTTTCGGCCGGACCCTAATGAAAAACTGTTTTTT.

The chain joins TRBV15 to TRBJ2-1; D is perhaps TRBD1 or TRBD2 (6 bases each). CDR3 length: 16 amino acids. The ends were cut back, 0 bases at V and 7 bases at J, with 16 bases in the middle. The germline gives CDR1 LNHNV, CDR2 YYDKDF (reference sequence). This CDR3 is CATSRDLGGAGNEQFF. The CDR3 coding sequence is TGTGCCACCAGCAGAGATTTGGGGGGCGCAGGGAATGAGCAGTTCTTC. The entire variable domain, with the rest obtained from reference TRBV15 and TRBJ2-1, is as follows: DAMVIQNPRYQVTQFGKPVTLSCSQTLNHNVMYWYQQKSSQAPKLLFHYYDKDFNNEADTPDNFQSRRPNTSFCFLDIRSPGLGDTAMYLCATSRDLGGAGNEQFFGPGTRLTVL.

The chain employs TRBV29-1 and TRBJ1-5; D uncertain. The germline CDR1 and CDR2 sequences are SQVTM and ANQGSEA. CDR3 size: 14 residues. The V gene lost 5 bases and the J gene lost 2 bases, with 13 bases spanning the gap. DNA of the CDR3: TGCAGCGTTTCCACCTCAGGAGGCAATCAGCCCCAGCATTTT. Its protein product is CSVSTSGGNQPQHF.

V is TRBV2 and J is TRBJ1-1; no clear D gene. CDR1 is SNHLY and CDR2 is FYNNEI in the germline V gene. The ends were cut back, 6 bases at V and 1 base at J, with 15 bases in the middle. The CDR3 is 15 amino acids. The CDR3: CASRVQVTSNTEAFF. The DNA for the CDR3 is TGTGCCAGCAGGGTTCAGGTTACCTCGAACACTGAAGCTTTCTTT.

The chain combines TRBV3-1 (or the pseudogene TRBV3-2) with TRBJ1-1; D is possibly TRBD1 (5 bases). Germline V CDR1 and CDR2: LGHDT, YNNKEL (reference sequence). This CDR3 has 14 residues. V shed 7 bases and J shed 4 bases, with 16 bases lying between them. The CDR3 region is CASNNVGGSTEAFF. DNA of the CDR3: TGTGCCAGCAACAACGTGGGGGGGAGCACTGAAGCTTTCTTT.

This chain joins TRBV29-1 and TRBJ2-3; TRBD2 agrees at 8 bases. CDR3 size: 13 residues. Germline CDR1 reads SQVTM; CDR2 reads ANQGSEA. V shed 4 bases, J shed 3 bases, and the junction held 3 bases outside the gene matches. As DNA, the CDR3 is TGCAGCGTTGCGGGAGGGCCGACAGATACGCAGTATTTT. Translating gives CSVAGGPTDTQYF.

The V and J genes are TRBV4-1 and TRBJ2-2, with TRBD1 as a possible D gene (5 bases). The germline CDR1 and CDR2 sequences are MGHRA and YSYEKL. V lost 0 bases and J lost 7, with 12 bases in between. CDR3 size: 15 residues. In DNA form, the CDR3 reads TGCGCCAGCAGCCAAGAGGTCAGGGTTGGCGGGGAGCTGTTTTTT. This gives the protein CASSQEVRVGGELFF.

The chain carries TRBV27 and TRBJ2-1, with 9 bases identical to TRBD2. The CDR3 spans 17 residues. Germline V gene lookup returns CDR1 MNHEY and CDR2 SMNVEV (reference sequence). The J segment lost 4 bases and the V segment lost 2 bases, leaving 9 bases of the junction unmatched. Here the CDR3 reads CASSLKGEAGGYNEQFF. Here the CDR3 DNA reads TGTGCCAGCAGTTTAAAGGGGGAAGCGGGAGGTTACAATGAGCAGTTCTTC.